The 13 T cell receptor beta chains below come from one sample, sequenced in a study of T cells in Graves' hyperthyroidism and ophthalmopathy. Amplification targeted TCR beta CDR3 regions from RNA transcripts. Carried out on the TCR CDR3, a first-round RT-PCR used the HTBI primer set. TCRdb analysed the multiplex PCR reads with MiXCR anew, one entry per CDR3 protein. The repertoire holds about 640,000 distinct CDR3 sequences, with around 20% as singletons. Sequenced: blood. These receptors originate from a man between 25 and 39 years old with Graves' ophthalmopathy.

The chain has TRBV18 and TRBJ2-5, with D maybe TRBD1 (6 bases). The CDR3 is made up of 15 amino acids. Germline assignment: CDR1 KGHSH and CDR2 LQKENI. V was trimmed by 3 bases and J by 2 bases, leaving 13 bases between them. This chain's CDR3 is CASSPTRTAQETQYF. Here the CDR3 DNA reads TGTGCCAGCTCACCTACCAGGACAGCTCAAGAGACCCAGTACTTC.

V usage is TRBV3-1 and J usage is TRBJ1-2; D is perhaps TRBD1 (5 bases). The V end lost 0 bases, the J end lost 7 bases, and 18 bases lay between the germline ends. The V gene's germline CDR1 is LGHDT and CDR2 YNNKEL (reference sequence). This CDR3 spans 16 amino acids. The CDR3 here is CASSQDGGGPRGGYTF. DNA of the CDR3: TGTGCCAGCAGCCAAGATGGTGGAGGGCCTAGGGGTGGCTACACCTTC.

This clonotype was recorded many times. The rearrangement joins TRBV6-1 to TRBJ2-3; D gene uncertain. The CDR3 covers 13 residues. Germline CDR1 and CDR2: MNHNS and SASEGT. V lost 7 bases and J lost 3, with 11 bases in between. CDR3 in DNA: TGTGCCAGCAAAGCTTCGGTTACAGATACGCAGTATTTT. Amino acid sequence: CASKASVTDTQYF.

This clonotype was counted many times. The rearrangement uses TRBV7-9 and TRBJ2-1, with 14 bases that match TRBD2. After removal of 4 bases from V and 8 bases from J, the junction contained 4 bases not matched to a gene. This CDR3 is built from 15 residues. Per the germline V gene, CDR1 is SEHNR and CDR2 is FQNEAQ (reference sequence). CDR3 sequence: CASSSTSGRAYEQFF. CDR3 coding DNA: TGTGCCAGCAGCTCGACTAGCGGGAGGGCTTATGAGCAGTTCTTC.

At least ten counts were recorded for this clonotype. The chain has TRBV5-1 and TRBJ2-7; 8 positions match TRBD2. Germline V gene data show CDR1 as SGHRS and CDR2 as YFSETQ. Trimming removed 4 bases from V and 6 bases from J; junction bases left unmatched: 9. The CDR3 has 14 residues. The CDR3 spells CASSESGRPSEQYF. The CDR3 region has the DNA TGCGCCAGCAGCGAGAGCGGGAGACCCTCCGAGCAGTACTTC.

The CDR3 DNA reads TGTGCCATCAGTGAGCGGAGGACTGAAGCTTTCTTT. Translating it yields CAISERRTEAFF. The chain uses TRBV10-3 and TRBJ1-1; D gene ambiguous. Germline CDR1 reads ENHRY; CDR2 reads SYGVKD. The CDR3 extends over 12 amino acids. Trimming pared 2 bases from V and 5 bases from J, leaving 6 bases between.

The chain uses TRBV19 and TRBJ2-2; 10 bases are a match to TRBD2. Trimming at V came to 0 bases and at J to 0 bases, leaving 7 bases not matched to a gene. The CDR3 is 19 residues long. CDR1 is LNHDA, CDR2 SQIVND, per germline (reference sequence). The DNA of the CDR3 is TGTGCCAGTAGTATAGATCTCTACGGACTAGCGGCGAACACCGGGGAGCTGTTTTTT. Amino acids: CASSIDLYGLAANTGELFF.

This clonotype occurred many times. The CDR3 is CASSPLMSAMNTEAFF. CDR3 bases: TGTGCCAGCTCACCACTGATGTCAGCTATGAACACTGAAGCTTTCTTT. The chain joins TRBV18 to TRBJ1-1; D remains unclear. V lost 1 base to trimming and J lost 0 bases, with 12 bases between them. CDR3 length equals 16 residues. The germline gives CDR1 KGHSH, CDR2 LQKENI.

The chain links TRBV28 to TRBJ1-1; TRBD1 matches 7 bases. With 7 bases clipped from V and 1 base from J, the junction kept 9 bases outside the gene matches. The CDR3 loop spans 15 amino acids. Germline V lookup: CDR1 MDHEN, CDR2 SYDVKM. CDR3 nucleotides: TGTGCCAGCACGGAGGGGACAGTTAAGAACACTGAAGCTTTCTTT. It yields the protein CASTEGTVKNTEAFF.

The chain employs TRBV6-5 and TRBJ2-1; 10 bases are a match to TRBD1. Germline trimming cut 2 bases from V and 2 bases from J; bases unmatched to any gene: 24. The CDR3 is 23 amino acids. Germline V CDR1 and CDR2: MNHEY, SVGAGI. Here the CDR3 DNA reads TGTGCCAGCAGTTACCGGTGTATCCGGGACAGGGGACTCCTCGTACCAGCCTACAATGAGCAGTTCTTC. This gives the protein CASSYRCIRDRGLLVPAYNEQFF.

The chain recombines TRBV28 with TRBJ1-2, with D unclear. The CDR3 has 18 residues. Germline loops: CDR1 MDHEN, CDR2 SYDVKM. V was trimmed by 7 bases and J by 4 bases, leaving 28 bases between them. CDR3 protein: CASTPRETAQSIGYGYTF. The CDR3 nucleotides read TGTGCCAGCACCCCAAGGGAAACAGCACAGTCTATTGGCTATGGCTACACCTTC.

This clonotype was counted many times. The chain recombines TRBV24-1 with TRBJ2-3; D not certain. Trimming took 5 bases from V and 6 from J, leaving 11 bases between them. CDR1 and CDR2 from the germline V gene are KGHDR and SFDVKD. This CDR3 comprises 13 residues. The CDR3 DNA reads as TGTGCCACCAGTGCCTCGCTTGCTGATACGCAGTATTTT. Its protein product is CATSASLADTQYF.

This clonotype was observed at least ten times. The genes are TRBV28 and TRBJ2-3; 9 nucleotides agree with TRBD2. The J segment lost 5 bases and the V segment lost 4 bases, leaving 19 bases of the junction unmatched. Looked up from germline, CDR1 is MDHEN and CDR2 is SYDVKM. This CDR3 region has 19 residues. CDR3 nucleotide sequence: TGTGCCAGCAGTTCGCCTCTGGCGGGAGGGCCCACGATCATAGATACGCAGTATTTT. This gives the protein CASSSPLAGGPTIIDTQYF.